This passage covers 21 T cell receptor beta chains from one sample sequenced in a study of T cell responses to AZD1222 COVID-19 vaccine. TCRdb's table, derived via immunoSEQ multiplex PCR, lists solely in-frame clones and lacks some. The sample contains some 86,000 clones, over 75% of which appear only once. Source: peripheral blood, taken on day 0 of AZD1222 vaccination. These receptors were taken from an adult in good health.

The V gene is TRBV4-2, the J gene TRBJ1-3, with D hard to call. V lost 0 bases to trimming and J lost 4 bases, with 19 bases between them. Germline-derived CDR1 and CDR2 are LGHNA and YNFKEQ. The CDR3 sequence is 18 residues long. The CDR3 sequence is CASSQDVLVDWLGNTIYF. The CDR3 DNA reads TGTGCCAGCAGCCAAGATGTCCTCGTGGACTGGCTGGGAAACACCATATATTTT.

This chain connects TRBV7-6 to TRBJ2-3; D perhaps matches TRBD2 (5 bases). Deletions cut 1 base from V and 4 bases from J, with 12 bases between. CDR3 length: 15 amino acids. The germline gives CDR1 SGHVS, CDR2 FNYEAQ. Written as DNA, the CDR3 is TGTGCCAGCAGCTTAGGGCGAGGGATCGCAGATACGCAGTATTTT. Translation: CASSLGRGIADTQYF. The variable domain in full, with the rest retrieved from reference TRBV7-6 and TRBJ2-3, is GAGVSQSPRYKVTKRGQDVALRCDPISGHVSLYWYRQALGQGPEFLTYFNYEAQQDKSGLPNDRFSAERPEGSISTLTIQRTEQRDSAMYRCASSLGRGIADTQYFGPGTRLTVL.

The chain joins TRBV11-1 to TRBJ1-1, with unresolved D. CDR1 and CDR2 from the germline V gene are SGHAT and FQDESV (reference sequence). The length of the CDR3 is 13 residues. V gave up 7 bases and J gave up 1 base, with 10 bases separating them. This CDR3 is CASNQRGNTEAFF. CDR3 DNA sequence: TGTGCCAGCAACCAACGAGGGAACACTGAAGCTTTCTTT.

J is TRBJ2-3 and V is TRBV18; TRBD1 is a possible D gene (6 bases). CDR1 and CDR2 from the germline V gene are KGHSH and LQKENI. V gave up 2 bases and J gave up 8 bases, with 17 bases separating them. The CDR3 totals 15 residues. The CDR3 spells CASSPSHRDVGTQYF. The CDR3 DNA sequence: TGTGCCAGCTCACCATCGCACAGGGATGTAGGTACGCAGTATTTT.

This chain joins TRBV7-9 and TRBJ1-3; D not resolved. Germline V lookup: CDR1 SEHNR, CDR2 FQNEAQ (reference sequence). V was clipped by 2 bases and J by 4 bases, with 12 bases between them. This CDR3 has 15 amino acids. The CDR3 DNA reads TGTGCCAGCAGCTTAAGTGTCTCGAAGGGAAACACCATATATTTT. Amino acid sequence: CASSLSVSKGNTIYF. Based on the CDR3 plus reference TRBV7-9 and TRBJ1-3, the full variable domain is DTGVSQNPRHKITKRGQNVTFRCDPISEHNRLYWYRQTLGQGPEFLTYFQNEAQLEKSRLLSDRFSAERPKGSFSTLEIQRTEQGDSAMYLCASSLSVSKGNTIYFGEGSWLTVV.

The CDR3 region is CASSQAGSSYTQYF. CDR3 bases: TGCGCCAGCAGTCAAGCGGGGTCTTCATATACGCAGTATTTT. The genes are TRBV10-1 and TRBJ2-3; 7 bases fit TRBD2. Germline V gene sequence: CDR1 WNHNN, CDR2 SYGVQD (reference sequence). There are 14 residues in the CDR3. J gave up 7 bases and V 5 bases, and 9 bases lay outside the gene matches.

The CDR3, as DNA: TGTGCCAGCAGCCAAGATGGGAGGAATAATTCACCCCTCCACTTT. Its translation is CASSQDGRNNSPLHF. The chain uses TRBV14 and TRBJ1-6; the D is unclear. Germline V CDR1 and CDR2: SGHDN, FVKESK. The CDR3 consists of 15 residues. Between the trimmed V and J ends, which lost 0 bases and 5 bases, there was a span of 8 bases. Full variable domain (outside the CDR3, taken from reference TRBV14 and TRBJ1-6): EAGVTQFPSHSVIEKGQTVTLRCDPISGHDNLYWYRRVMGKEIKFLLHFVKESKQDESGMPNNRFLAERTGGTYSTLKVQPAELEDSGVYFCASSQDGRNNSPLHFGNGTRLTVT.

The rearrangement uses TRBV2 and TRBJ2-5; 7 bases agree with TRBD1. V lost 9 bases to trimming and J lost 4 bases; unmatched junction nucleotides: 14. CDR1 and CDR2 from the germline V gene are SNHLY and FYNNEI. The CDR3 runs 15 residues. CDR3 sequence reads: CASTKGTVRGETQYF. CDR3 bases: TGTGCCAGTACAAAAGGGACAGTCAGGGGAGAGACCCAGTACTTC.

The chain uses TRBV24-1 and TRBJ2-5, with a tentative D call TRBD2 (5 bases). This CDR3 spans 14 amino acids. Looked up from germline, CDR1 is KGHDR and CDR2 is SFDVKD. The V gene lost 4 bases and the J gene lost 1 base, with 9 bases spanning the gap. The CDR3 loop is CATSEPGGQETQYF. The CDR3 coding sequence is TGTGCCACCAGTGAACCCGGAGGCCAAGAGACCCAGTACTTC.

This clone was seen only a few times. This chain links TRBV2 with TRBJ2-7; TRBD2 aligns across 9 bases. Looked up from germline, CDR1 is SNHLY and CDR2 is FYNNEI. The CDR3 is 19 residues long. V dropped 3 bases and J dropped 2; count of bases not matched to a gene: 17. CDR3 nucleotides: TGTGCCAGCAGTGATAGCGGGCTAGCGGGGAAGGAAACGCCCTACGAGCAGTACTTC. Translation gives CASSDSGLAGKETPYEQYF.

V usage is TRBV10-3 and J usage is TRBJ2-7; possible D gene TRBD1, 5 bases. Germline CDR1 is ENHRY and CDR2 is SYGVKD. This CDR3 is built from 12 residues. Between the trimmed V and J ends, which lost 4 bases and 5 bases, there was a span of 9 bases. In DNA form, the CDR3 reads TGTGCCATCAGTGCTCAGGGCCACGAGCAGTACTTC. Residues: CAISAQGHEQYF.

The chain combines TRBV19 with TRBJ2-1; D not certain. CDR3 length: 13 residues. Trimming stripped 3 bases from V and 9 bases from J, with 12 bases between. Germline values: CDR1 LNHDA, CDR2 SQIVND (reference sequence). The CDR3 here is CASSIRDFGEQFF. DNA of the CDR3: TGTGCCAGTAGTATCCGCGATTTCGGTGAGCAGTTCTTC.

As regards this clone: Within the sample, other DNA sequences also encode this same CDR3. The chain is built from TRBV18 and TRBJ1-3, with TRBD1 as a possible D gene (5 bases). V lost 6 bases, J lost 0 bases, and 18 bases lay in between. The CDR3 contains 17 residues. The germline gives CDR1 KGHSH, CDR2 LQKENI. CDR3 nucleotide sequence: TGTGCCAGCTCTCATGGGCAGGGAAGGGACTCTGGAAACACCATATATTTT. Protein product: CASSHGQGRDSGNTIYF. Based on the CDR3 plus reference TRBV18 and TRBJ1-3, the full variable domain is NAGVMQNPRHLVRRRGQEARLRCSPMKGHSHVYWYRQLPEEGLKFMVYLQKENIIDESGMPKERFSAEFPKEGPSILRIQQVVRGDSAAYFCASSHGQGRDSGNTIYFGEGSWLTVV.

The chain uses TRBV4-1 and TRBJ2-7; 10 bases match TRBD2. CDR1 and CDR2 (germline): MGHRA, YSYEKL. V shed 0 bases, J shed 5 bases, and the junction held 4 bases outside the gene matches. CDR3 length equals 15 residues. CDR3 sequence (DNA): TGCGCCAGCAGCCAAGAAGCTAGCGGGAGCCACGAGCAGTACTTC. Its protein product is CASSQEASGSHEQYF.

J is TRBJ2-3 and V is TRBV5-1, with TRBD1 matching 7 bases. The ends lost 1 base at V and 4 bases at J; junction bases unmatched: 3. CDR3 size: 14 residues. CDR1 SGHRS and CDR2 YFSETQ come from the germline V gene. CDR3 region: CASSLTGQSDTQYF. The CDR3 DNA sequence: TGCGCCAGCAGCTTGACGGGACAGTCAGATACGCAGTATTTT.

As DNA, the CDR3 is TGTGCCAGCAGCCAAGGAGGGTCAGTGAGCAGCAATCAGCCCCAGCATTTT. Protein sequence: CASSQGGSVSSNQPQHF. The chain recombines TRBV3-1 (or the pseudogene TRBV3-2) with TRBJ1-5; D call uncertain. Trimming pared 1 base from V and 1 base from J, leaving 14 bases between. CDR1 and CDR2 (germline): LGHDT, YNNKEL (reference sequence). This CDR3 spans 17 amino acids.

This sequence joins TRBV18 and TRBJ1-2; possible D gene TRBD1, 6 bases. CDR1 and CDR2 (germline): KGHSH, LQKENI. The CDR3 length is 16 residues. V dropped 2 bases and J dropped 3 bases, with 16 bases sitting between them. CDR3 coding DNA: TGTGCCAGCTCACCAACTGGCGGGACACTTTACTATGGCTACACCTTC. Protein sequence: CASSPTGGTLYYGYTF.

This clone was found a few times. This chain joins TRBV7-9 and TRBJ2-7, with a tentative D call TRBD1 (6 bases). Germline V CDR1 and CDR2: SEHNR, FQNEAQ (reference sequence). Trimming removed 1 base from V and 9 bases from J, with 7 bases in between. The CDR3 contains 11 residues. The DNA of the CDR3 is TGTGCCAGCAGCTTAGGAGGGGGGCAGTACTTC. Encoded protein: CASSLGGGQYF.

This clone was recorded only once. The chain is built from TRBV18 and TRBJ1-4; D not resolved. CDR1 and CDR2 (germline): KGHSH, LQKENI. The CDR3 contains 14 residues. The V and J ends lost 10 bases and 0 bases respectively, with 12 bases between them. The CDR3 spells CATRTPATNEKLFF. CDR3 DNA: TGTGCCACCCGTACGCCTGCAACTAATGAAAAACTGTTTTTT.

The chain couples TRBV4-2 to TRBJ2-3; D call uncertain. Germline V gene lookup returns CDR1 LGHNA and CDR2 YNFKEQ. There are 16 residues in the CDR3. Trimming cost V 0 bases and J 5 bases, with 15 bases left between them. The CDR3 region is CASSQDLGISRDTQYF. The CDR3 nucleotides read TGTGCCAGCAGCCAAGATTTAGGGATCTCTCGAGATACGCAGTATTTT.

The chain employs TRBV6-5 and TRBJ2-5; 9 nucleotides line up with TRBD1. Germline CDR1 MNHEY, CDR2 SVGAGI. This CDR3 is 13 amino acids long. V dropped 2 bases and J dropped 5; count of bases not matched to a gene: 0. The CDR3 sequence: CASSYDRGETQYF. CDR3 coding DNA: TGTGCCAGCAGTTACGACAGGGGGGAGACCCAGTACTTC.